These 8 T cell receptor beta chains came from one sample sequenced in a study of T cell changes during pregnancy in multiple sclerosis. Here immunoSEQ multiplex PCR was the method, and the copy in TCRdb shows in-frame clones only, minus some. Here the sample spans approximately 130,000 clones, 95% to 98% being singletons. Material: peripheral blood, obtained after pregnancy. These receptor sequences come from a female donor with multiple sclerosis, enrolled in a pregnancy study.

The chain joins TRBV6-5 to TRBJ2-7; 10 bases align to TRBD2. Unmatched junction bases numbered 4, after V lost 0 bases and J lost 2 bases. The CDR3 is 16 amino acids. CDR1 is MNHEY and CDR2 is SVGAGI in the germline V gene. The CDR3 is CASSYSTAGGAYEQYF. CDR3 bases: TGTGCCAGCAGTTACTCTACAGCGGGAGGGGCCTACGAGCAGTACTTC.

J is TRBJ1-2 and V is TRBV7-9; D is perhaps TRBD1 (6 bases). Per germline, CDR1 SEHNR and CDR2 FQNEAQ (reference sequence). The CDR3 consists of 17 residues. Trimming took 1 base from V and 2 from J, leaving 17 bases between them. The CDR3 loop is CASSLVNPGQGNYGYTF. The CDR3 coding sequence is TGTGCCAGCAGCTTAGTTAACCCGGGACAAGGAAACTATGGCTACACCTTC.

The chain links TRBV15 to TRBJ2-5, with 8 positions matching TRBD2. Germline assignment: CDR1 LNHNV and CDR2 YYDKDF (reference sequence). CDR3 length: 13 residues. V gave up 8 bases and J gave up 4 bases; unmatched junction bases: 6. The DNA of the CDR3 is TGTGCCACCTTAGGTAGCGGGATAGAGACCCAGTACTTC. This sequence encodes CATLGSGIETQYF. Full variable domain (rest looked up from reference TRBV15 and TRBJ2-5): DAMVIQNPRYQVTQFGKPVTLSCSQTLNHNVMYWYQQKSSQAPKLLFHYYDKDFNNEADTPDNFQSRRPNTSFCFLDIRSPGLGDTAMYLCATLGSGIETQYFGPGTRLLVL.

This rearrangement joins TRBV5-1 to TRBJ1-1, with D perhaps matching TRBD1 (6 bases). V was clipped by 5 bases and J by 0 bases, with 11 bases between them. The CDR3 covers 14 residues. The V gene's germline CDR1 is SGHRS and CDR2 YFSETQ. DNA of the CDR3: TGCGCCAGCAGAGAGGGGGGGATGAACACTGAAGCTTTCTTT. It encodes CASREGGMNTEAFF.

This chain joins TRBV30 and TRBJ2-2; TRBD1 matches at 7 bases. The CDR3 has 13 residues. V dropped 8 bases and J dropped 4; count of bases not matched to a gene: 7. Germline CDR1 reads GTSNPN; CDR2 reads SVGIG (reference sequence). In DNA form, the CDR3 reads TGTGCCAGGGGGCGCCTAGGCACCGGGGAGCTGTTTTTT. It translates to CARGRLGTGELFF.

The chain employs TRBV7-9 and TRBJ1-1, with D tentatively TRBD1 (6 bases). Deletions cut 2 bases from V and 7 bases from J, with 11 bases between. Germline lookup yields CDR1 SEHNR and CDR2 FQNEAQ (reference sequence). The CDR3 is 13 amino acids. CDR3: CASSLQWTVEAFF. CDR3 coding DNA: TGTGCCAGCAGCTTACAGTGGACAGTTGAAGCTTTCTTT.

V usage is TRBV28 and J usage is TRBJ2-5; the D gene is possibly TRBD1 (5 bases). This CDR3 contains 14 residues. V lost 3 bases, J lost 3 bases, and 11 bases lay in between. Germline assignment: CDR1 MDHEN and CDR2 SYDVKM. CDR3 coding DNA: TGTGCCAGCAGTTTCTCAGGGCGAAAAGAGACCCAGTACTTC. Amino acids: CASSFSGRKETQYF.

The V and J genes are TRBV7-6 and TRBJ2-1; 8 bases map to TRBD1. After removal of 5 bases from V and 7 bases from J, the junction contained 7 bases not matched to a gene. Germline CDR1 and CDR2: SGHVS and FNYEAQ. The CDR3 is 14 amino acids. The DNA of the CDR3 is TGTGCCAGCAGCGGCCGACAGGGGTGGAATGAGCAGTTCTTC. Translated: CASSGRQGWNEQFF.